These 9 T cell receptor beta chains came from one sample sequenced in a study of T-cell reconstitution after alpha-beta-depleted transplantation in children. Unique molecular identifiers were incorporated when the TCRbeta library was constructed. TCRdb recomputed calls from the PCR reads with MiXCR, one row per CDR3 protein. This repertoire shows around 800,000 distinct CDR3 sequences, 16% found once; its top ten account for 5%. The specimen comprised PBMCs, mostly from graft donor cells, sampled 360 days after TCRalphabeta/CD19-depleted stem cell transplant. These receptors all stem from a male patient aged 10 to 17 who had a stem cell transplant for acute lymphoblastic leukemia, so the T cells may come from the graft donor.

This clonotype was seen a handful of times. The V gene is TRBV7-6, the J gene TRBJ2-1; 11 nucleotides line up with TRBD2. The CDR3 covers 19 residues. J lost 6 bases, V lost 5 bases, and 18 bases had no gene match. Germline V gene sequence: CDR1 SGHVS, CDR2 FNYEAQ. In DNA form, the CDR3 reads TGTGCCAGCAGCCTACAAATAGCGGGAGGGCCGAGGGTGAGCAATGAGCAGTTCTTC. It codes for CASSLQIAGGPRVSNEQFF. The full variable domain, in which reference TRBV7-6 and TRBJ2-1 provide the parts outside the CDR3, is GAGVSQSPRYKVTKRGQDVALRCDPISGHVSLYWYRQALGQGPEFLTYFNYEAQQDKSGLPNDRFSAERPEGSISTLTIQRTEQRDSAMYRCASSLQIAGGPRVSNEQFFGPGTRLTVL.

The chain recombines TRBV5-1 with TRBJ1-5, with TRBD1 as a possible D gene (5 bases). This CDR3 comprises 15 residues. Trimming took off 0 bases at V and 7 bases at J, with 14 bases between the two ends. The germline V gene encodes CDR1 SGHRS and CDR2 YFSETQ. The CDR3 bases are TGCGCCAGCAGCTTGGTTTCAGGGAGTGAACAGCCCCAGCATTTT. This codes for CASSLVSGSEQPQHF.

The sample holds a few counts of this clonotype. CDR3 sequence: CASSLGVEAFF. The CDR3 nucleotides are TGTGCCAGCAGTCTAGGGGTTGAAGCTTTCTTT. The rearrangement joins TRBV12-3 or TRBV12-4 to TRBJ1-1, with D possibly TRBD1 on 5 matching bases. This CDR3 is built from 11 residues. V was shortened by 5 bases and J by 7 bases, with 8 bases between the two germline ends.

The chain has TRBV7-6 and TRBJ1-2; TRBD1 might be the D (6 bases). The germline CDR1 and CDR2 sequences are SGHVS and FNYEAQ. V was clipped by 1 base and J by 0 bases, with 9 bases between them. The CDR3 length is 15 residues. The CDR3 loop is CASSLVGQPNYGYTF. The CDR3 DNA is TGTGCCAGCAGCTTAGTAGGACAGCCTAACTATGGCTACACCTTC.

This clonotype turned up a few times. The chain recombines TRBV7-3 with TRBJ2-1; D remains ambiguous. The CDR3 totals 13 residues. Trimming removed 5 bases from V and 7 bases from J, with 12 bases in between. The germline V gene encodes CDR1 SGHTA and CDR2 FQGTGA. CDR3 amino acids: CASSQRARNEQFF. As DNA, the CDR3 is TGTGCCAGCAGCCAACGGGCGAGAAATGAGCAGTTCTTC.

CDR3 bases: TGCAGTGCTAGACGCGGGTCTAGCGGGAGGTACAATGAGCAGTTCTTC. Amino acid sequence: CSARRGSSGRYNEQFF. The chain carries TRBV20-1 and TRBJ2-1; 11 positions match TRBD2. Germline CDR1 and CDR2: DFQATT and SNEGSKA (reference sequence). V lost 2 bases and J lost 4; bases outside the gene matches: 7. The CDR3 length is 16 residues.

Ten or more counts support this clonotype. The V gene is TRBV5-1, the J gene TRBJ2-7; no clear D gene. This CDR3 region has 13 residues. V shed 0 bases and J shed 4 bases, with 8 bases lying between them. CDR1 and CDR2 (germline): SGHRS, YFSETQ. Here the CDR3 reads CASSLATLYEQYF. Written as DNA, the CDR3 is TGCGCCAGCAGCTTGGCGACCCTTTACGAGCAGTACTTC.

This clonotype showed up just a few times. The chain carries TRBV7-9 and TRBJ2-5, with D unclear. The V end was cut by 4 bases, the J end by 4 bases, with 7 bases between. CDR3 length equals 12 residues. Germline CDR1 SEHNR, CDR2 FQNEAQ (reference sequence). The CDR3 protein is CASSWPRETQYF. The CDR3 bases are TGTGCCAGCAGCTGGCCTCGAGAGACCCAGTACTTC.

This clonotype was observed a handful of times. The chain recombines TRBV20-1 with TRBJ2-5, with D possibly TRBD1 on 5 matching bases. V dropped 7 bases and J dropped 0 bases, with 18 bases sitting between them. This CDR3 contains 15 residues. CDR1 is DFQATT, CDR2 SNEGSKA, per germline (reference sequence). CDR3 residues: CSVPNFDSYQETQYF. The CDR3 DNA is TGCAGTGTCCCGAATTTCGACAGTTACCAAGAGACCCAGTACTTC.